This T cell receptor (beta chain) was found in a study of T cell responses to AZD1222 COVID-19 vaccine. A note on this clone: The antigen remains unidentified.

The ends were cut back, 4 bases at V and 3 bases at J, with 16 bases in the middle. Germline assignment: CDR1 SGHNT and CDR2 YYREEE (reference sequence). CDR3 length: 15 residues. Sequenced by immunoSEQ multiplex PCR; TCRdb stores in-frame clones only, minus some. The sample holds over 100,000 clones, 87% seen once. Pooling was applied to second doses at about 4 or about 12 weeks. General study findings and limits: After the peak T cell response, and only then, were repertoires sampled. Among the donors, most were white British and more were female, and clonal diversity was possibly underestimated. Dominant CD4 TCR responses targeted spike regions 160-218 and 743-854.

The chain combines TRBV5-4 with TRBJ1-1; a weak D match, TRBD1 (6 bases). The sequencing here drew on peripheral blood, taken 28 days after the second AZD1222 dose. The TCR was taken from an adult who received the AZD1222 COVID-19 vaccine. As DNA, the CDR3 is TGTGCCAGCAGCCGACAGGAACGGTTCGACACTGAAGCTTTCTTT. Translated, it gives CASSRQERFDTEAFF.